A selection of T cell receptor beta chains follows, all from one sample in a study of T cell responses to AZD1222 COVID-19 vaccine. Here immunoSEQ multiplex PCR was the method, and the copy in TCRdb shows in-frame clones only, minus some. The profile covers under 60,000 clones, with around 80% appearing a single time and approximately 10% taken by the ten largest. The specimen comprised peripheral blood, sampled on day 0 of AZD1222 vaccination. The receptors here all came from an adult in good health. The CDR3 runs from the conserved cysteine through the conserved F or W. Fields, in order: D gene, J gene, clone size, V gene, CDR3 protein, CDR3 DNA. D genes are given only for firm matches. Clone size appears in some rows only: once, few, many, or a class for an expanded clone.

TRBD1,TRBJ1-2,NA,TRBV18,CASSLIPGQGANYGYTF,TGTGCCAGCTCACTCATCCCGGGACAGGGGGCCAACTATGGCTACACCTTC
TRBD1,TRBJ1-2,NA,TRBV7-8,CASSFATGFYGYTF,TGTGCCAGCAGCTTCGCGACAGGGTTCTATGGCTACACCTTC
TRBD1,TRBJ2-7,NA,TRBV5-5,CASSRDRGRYEQYF,TGTGCCAGCAGCCGGGACAGGGGACGATACGAGCAGTACTTC
NA,TRBJ2-6,NA,TRBV19,CASSIGSAGANVLTF,TGTGCCAGTAGTATAGGATCTGCCGGGGCCAACGTCCTGACTTTC
NA,TRBJ1-1,NA,TRBV27,CASTTYEGTEAFF,TGTGCCAGCACCACCTATGAGGGCACTGAAGCTTTCTTT
NA,TRBJ1-1,NA,TRBV4-1,CASSQEIRYEAFF,TGCGCCAGCAGCCAAGAAATCCGGTATGAAGCTTTCTTT
NA,TRBJ1-2,NA,TRBV4-2,CASSPGPESLSGYTF,TGTGCCAGCAGCCCGGGACCTGAGAGTTTGAGTGGCTACACCTTC
NA,TRBJ2-5,NA,TRBV11-3,CASSLGPKETQYF,TGTGCCAGCAGCTTAGGCCCTAAAGAGACCCAGTACTTC
NA,TRBJ1-6,NA,TRBV5-1,CASSLRQSSYNSPLHF,TGCGCCAGCAGCTTGAGGCAGAGCTCCTATAATTCACCCCTCCACTTT
NA,TRBJ1-3,NA,TRBV5-1,CASSLIEGNTIYF,TGCGCCAGCAGCTTGATAGAGGGCAACACCATATATTTT
TRBD1,TRBJ2-3,once,TRBV5-1,CASSLGQGAIDTQYF,TGCGCCAGCAGCTTGGGACAGGGGGCCATAGATACGCAGTATTTT
NA,TRBJ2-2,NA,TRBV10-1,CASRRDAGITGELFF,TGCGCCAGCAGGAGAGATGCAGGGATCACCGGGGAGCTGTTTTTT
NA,TRBJ1-1,NA,TRBV6-5,CASLQDVGTEAFF,TGTGCCAGCTTACAGGATGTGGGGACTGAAGCTTTCTTT
TRBD2,TRBJ2-3,few,TRBV4-2,CASGGSGGTDTQYF,TGTGCCAGCGGAGGTAGCGGGGGCACAGATACGCAGTATTTT
NA,TRBJ2-3,once,TRBV15,CAVAGAVDTQYF,TGTGCCGTGGCTGGGGCAGTGGATACGCAGTATTTT
TRBD2,TRBJ2-2,NA,TRBV4-2,CASASREGSSPGELFF,TGTGCCAGCGCATCTCGGGAGGGATCCTCACCCGGGGAGCTGTTTTTT
TRBD1,TRBJ2-5,NA,TRBV5-1,CASSRTGGQETQYF,TGCGCCAGCAGCAGGACAGGCGGCCAAGAGACCCAGTACTTC
NA,TRBJ1-2,NA,TRBV5-6,CASSVYRSGYTF,TGTGCCAGCAGCGTTTACAGGAGCGGCTACACCTTC
NA,TRBJ2-2,few,TRBV19,CASSMVGNWAGELFF,TGTGCCAGTAGTATGGTGGGGAATTGGGCCGGGGAGCTGTTTTTT
NA,TRBJ1-5,once,TRBV28,CASSRPDRNQPQHF,TGTGCCAGCAGTCGCCCGGACAGAAATCAGCCCCAGCATTTT
NA,TRBJ2-3,NA,TRBV14,CASSQDHRAVFTDTQYF,TGTGCCAGCAGCCAAGATCACAGGGCCGTATTCACAGATACGCAGTATTTT
NA,TRBJ2-4,NA,TRBV9,CASSGLHKRENIQYF,TGTGCCAGCAGCGGCCTCCACAAGCGTGAAAACATTCAGTACTTC
NA,TRBJ1-2,NA,TRBV9,CASSPFGRGGYYGYTF,TGTGCCAGCAGCCCCTTTGGAAGGGGAGGATACTATGGCTACACCTTC
TRBD1,TRBJ2-7,NA,TRBV5-8,CASSLEGAAYEQYF,TGTGCCAGCAGCTTGGAGGGGGCGGCCTACGAGCAGTACTTC
NA,TRBJ2-7,NA,TRBV12-3/TRBV12-4,CASSRLSYEQYF,TGTGCCAGCAGTCGACTCTCCTACGAGCAGTACTTC
NA,TRBJ2-3,NA,TRBV9,CASSPQPKSTDTQYF,TGTGCCAGCAGCCCGCAGCCCAAAAGCACAGATACGCAGTATTTT
NA,TRBJ2-7,NA,TRBV29-1,CSVVVLYEQYF,TGCAGCGTTGTGGTACTCTACGAGCAGTACTTC
TRBD1,TRBJ1-2,NA,TRBV6-5,CASSPQGQGGGYTF,TGTGCCAGCAGTCCCCAAGGACAGGGTGGCGGCTACACCTTC
NA,TRBJ2-4,NA,TRBV25-1,CASSVQGVDIQYF,TGTGCCAGCAGTGTACAGGGAGTCGACATTCAGTACTTC
NA,TRBJ2-2,NA,TRBV29-1,CSVRPRVTTKGTGELFF,TGCAGCGTCCGACCCCGAGTGACAACGAAGGGAACCGGGGAGCTGTTTTTT
NA,TRBJ2-1,NA,TRBV7-8,CASSFRGAHEQFF,TGTGCCAGCAGCTTTAGGGGGGCGCATGAGCAGTTCTTC
NA,TRBJ1-1,NA,TRBV19,CASAGTHGNEAFF,TGTGCCAGTGCCGGGACCCACGGGAATGAAGCTTTCTTT
NA,TRBJ2-7,NA,TRBV18,CASSPRGSNEQYF,TGTGCCAGCTCACCACGGGGGTCCAACGAGCAGTACTTC
TRBD2,TRBJ2-2,few,TRBV7-6,CASSLSALAPVAGELFF,TGTGCCAGCAGCTTATCTGCACTAGCGCCCGTTGCCGGGGAGCTGTTTTTT
TRBD1,TRBJ1-5,NA,TRBV6-2/TRBV6-3,CASSYQGTGLRRNQPQHF,TGTGCCAGCAGTTACCAGGGGACAGGGTTACGCCGAAATCAGCCCCAGCATTTT
NA,TRBJ1-4,once,TRBV3-1/TRBV3-2,CASSQDPAGYEKLFF,TGTGCCAGCAGCCAGGATCCGGCGGGTTATGAAAAACTGTTTTTT
TRBD1,TRBJ1-4,NA,TRBV18,CASSRDRGFGKLFF,TGTGCCAGCTCGCGGGACAGGGGGTTTGGAAAACTGTTTTTT
NA,TRBJ2-1,NA,TRBV24-1,CATSEGSRDEQFF,TGTGCCACCAGTGAGGGTAGCAGGGATGAGCAGTTCTTC